The subject of this entry is one T cell receptor (beta chain). The antigen remains unidentified. The data derive from a study of siplizumab effects on memory and regulatory T cells. General study findings and limits: Memory T cells appeared less diverse than naive cells, which seemed to contribute substantially to alloresponse.

Here immunoSEQ multiplex PCR was the method, and the copy in TCRdb shows in-frame clones only, minus some. The sample includes more than 85,000 clones, around 95% of them seen just once. The sequence was obtained from a human donor in good health. Material for sequencing was Tregs sorted from blood.

The CDR3 coding sequence is TGTGCCAGCAGTGAAGGGGCCCGCTCCTACAATGAGCAGTTCTTC. It specifies CASSEGARSYNEQFF. The chain recombines TRBV2 with TRBJ2-1; D call uncertain. The germline V and J ends were trimmed by 1 base and 0 bases, with 7 bases remaining between them. This CDR3 is 15 amino acids long. The V gene's germline CDR1 is SNHLY and CDR2 FYNNEI.